This T cell receptor (beta chain) originates from a study of cytotoxic CD8 clonotypes in ibrutinib-treated CLL (dated by TCRdb to the early 2020s). Regarding the research as a whole: The cohort was composed of about 10 relapsed/refractory and about 16 treatment-naive patients; IGHV unmutated status was identified in approximately 17 patients. Partial responses were observed in roughly 24 patients and complete responses in 2; after a median follow-up of about 69 months, remission was maintained in 14 patients and progression was observed in about twelve. Response samples were taken after a median of 12 months on treatment, ranging from about 6 to 40 months. Samples averaged around 280,000 productive templates and around 91,000 productive rearrangements. Of the roughly 81 people in the trial, 25 to 30 had longitudinal samples available. Cryopreserved peripheral blood mononuclear cells were obtained prior to treatment, at the time of response, and at either disease progression or sustained remission. Paper-wide results and their limitations: Sustained-remission and progressing patients did not have matched sampling times, and lymph node repertoires were not examined. Clonality increased at ibrutinib response, stayed stable in sustained remission, and fell back toward baseline at progression. At baseline, clonality was higher than in age-matched healthy donors and showed a strong correlation with circulating CD8+ T-cell counts. Public clonotypes were rare and either shrank or stayed stable during treatment, and the rise in clonality at ibrutinib response reflected expansion of private clonotypes.

About this clone itself: The clone's antigen remains unknown. Per-base quality was not reported, and no clone a single base away is much larger than it.

V sheds 4 bases and J sheds 2 bases, leaving 16 bases between their ends. From the cysteine up to the phenylalanine, the CDR3 has a length of 16 residues. This entry keeps only the CDR3 DNA: 48 bases, framed from base 1. The germline V gene (reference sequence) specifies SEHNR as CDR1 and FQNEAQ as CDR2. For TCR beta library preparation, roughly 1.8 micrograms of genomic DNA was extracted from cryopreserved PBMCs. Longitudinal blood samples from CLL patients on ibrutinib monotherapy underwent high-throughput TCR beta sequencing. Patients were enrolled in a phase 2 open-label single-center ibrutinib monotherapy trial. A MiSeq instrument was used for deep resolution sequencing, which targeted depths ranging from 1 in 1 million up to 1 in 200,000 T cells, with coverage averaging 10x for each clonotype. TCR beta libraries were generated with the immunoSEQ hsTCRB Kit. The authors' analysis ran thus. ImmunoSEQ Data Assistant and ImmunoSEQ Analyzer were used for data analysis, and V, D and J genes were assigned according to IMGT definitions. Clonality, with values ranging from 0 to 1, was calculated as one minus the normalized Shannon entropy of productive rearrangement frequencies. Only overrepresented clonotypes making up at least 0.05% of each patient's repertoire were included in the public clonotype analysis. Repertoires from more than ten age-matched healthy donors in immuneACCESS were used as clonality controls. In TCRdb, the immuneACCESS table is reduced to in-frame sequences with V and J assigned. These tables do not hold every clone; where another copy was compared, an unresolved V gene accounts for under half, and the others remain unexplained. V and J calls and clone size come straight from that table; D and trimming were deduced from the DNA. The sample table lists approximately 330,000 clones, almost 80% of them with a count of one. The biggest ten clones account for 6.5% to 8% of the sample.

The chain links TRBV7-9 with TRBJ2-3; a tentative D call is TRBD1 (6 bases match). The sequences come from PBMCs, collected before ibrutinib treatment. The sequence came from a human donor with chronic lymphocytic leukemia. The CDR3 reads CASSYLLLGHTDTQYF. The DNA reads as follows: TGTGCCAGCAGCTATCTGCTTTTGGGACACACAGATACGCAGTATTTT.